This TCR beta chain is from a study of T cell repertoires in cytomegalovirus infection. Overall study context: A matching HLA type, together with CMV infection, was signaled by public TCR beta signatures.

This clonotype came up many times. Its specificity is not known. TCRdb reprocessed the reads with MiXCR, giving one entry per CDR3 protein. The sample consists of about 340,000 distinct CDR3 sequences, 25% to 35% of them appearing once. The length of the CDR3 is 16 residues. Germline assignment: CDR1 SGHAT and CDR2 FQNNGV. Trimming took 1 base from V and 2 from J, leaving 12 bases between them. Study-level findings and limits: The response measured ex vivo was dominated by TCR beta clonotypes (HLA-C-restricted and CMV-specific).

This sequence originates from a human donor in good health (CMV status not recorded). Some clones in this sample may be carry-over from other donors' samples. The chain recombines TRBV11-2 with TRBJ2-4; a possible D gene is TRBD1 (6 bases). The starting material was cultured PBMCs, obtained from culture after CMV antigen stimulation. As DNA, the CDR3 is TGTGCCAGCAGCTTAGCCGTTACAGGGACCAAAAACATTCAGTACTTC. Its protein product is CASSLAVTGTKNIQYF.